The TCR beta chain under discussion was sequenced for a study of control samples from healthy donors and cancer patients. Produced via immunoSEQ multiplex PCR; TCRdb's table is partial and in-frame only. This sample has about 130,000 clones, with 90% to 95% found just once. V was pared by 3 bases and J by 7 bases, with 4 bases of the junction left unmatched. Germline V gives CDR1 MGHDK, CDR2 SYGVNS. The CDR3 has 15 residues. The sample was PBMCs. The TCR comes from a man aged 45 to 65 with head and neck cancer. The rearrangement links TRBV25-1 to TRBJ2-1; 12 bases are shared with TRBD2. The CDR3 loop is CASSDYLAGGNEQFF. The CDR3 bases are TGTGCCAGCAGTGATTACCTAGCGGGAGGGAATGAGCAGTTCTTC. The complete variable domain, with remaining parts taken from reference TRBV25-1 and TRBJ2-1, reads EADIYQTPRYLVIGTGKKITLECSQTMGHDKMYWYQQDPGMELHLIHYSYGVNSTEKGDLSSESTVSRIRTEHFPLTLESARPSHTSQYLCASSDYLAGGNEQFFGPGTRLTVL.